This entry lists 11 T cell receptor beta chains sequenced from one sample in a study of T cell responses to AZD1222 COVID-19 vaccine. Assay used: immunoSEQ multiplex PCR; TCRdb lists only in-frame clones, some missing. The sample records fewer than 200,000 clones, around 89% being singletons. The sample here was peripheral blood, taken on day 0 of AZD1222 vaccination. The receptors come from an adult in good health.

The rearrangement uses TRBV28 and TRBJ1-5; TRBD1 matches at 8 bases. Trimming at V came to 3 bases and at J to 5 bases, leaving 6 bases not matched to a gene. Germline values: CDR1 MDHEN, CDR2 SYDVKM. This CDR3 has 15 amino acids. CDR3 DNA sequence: TGTGCCAGCAGTTTTGCAGGGGGCGGATATCAGCCCCAGCATTTT. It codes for CASSFAGGGYQPQHF.

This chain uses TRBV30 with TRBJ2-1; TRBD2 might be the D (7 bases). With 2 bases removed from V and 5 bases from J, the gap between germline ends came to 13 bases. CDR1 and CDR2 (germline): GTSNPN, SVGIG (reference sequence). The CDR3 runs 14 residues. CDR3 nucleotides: TGTGCCTGGAGTAAACAGGGACTAAACAATGAGCAGTTCTTC. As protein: CAWSKQGLNNEQFF.

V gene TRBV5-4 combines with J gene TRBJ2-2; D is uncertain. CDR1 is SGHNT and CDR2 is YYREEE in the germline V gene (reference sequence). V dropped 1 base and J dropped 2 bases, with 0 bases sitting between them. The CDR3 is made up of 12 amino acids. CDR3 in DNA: TGTGCCAGCAGCTTGAACACCGGGGAGCTGTTTTTT. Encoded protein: CASSLNTGELFF. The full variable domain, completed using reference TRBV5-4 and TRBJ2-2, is ETGVTQSPTHLIKTRGQQVTLRCSSQSGHNTVSWYQQALGQGPQFIFQYYREEENGRGNFPPRFSGLQFPNYSSELNVNALELDDSALYLCASSLNTGELFFGEGSRLTVL.

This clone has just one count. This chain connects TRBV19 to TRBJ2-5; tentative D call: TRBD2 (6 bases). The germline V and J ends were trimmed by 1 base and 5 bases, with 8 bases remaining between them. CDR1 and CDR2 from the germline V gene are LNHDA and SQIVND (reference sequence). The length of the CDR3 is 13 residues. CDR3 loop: CASSIARGETQYF. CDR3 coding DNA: TGTGCCAGTAGTATAGCCCGGGGGGAGACCCAGTACTTC.

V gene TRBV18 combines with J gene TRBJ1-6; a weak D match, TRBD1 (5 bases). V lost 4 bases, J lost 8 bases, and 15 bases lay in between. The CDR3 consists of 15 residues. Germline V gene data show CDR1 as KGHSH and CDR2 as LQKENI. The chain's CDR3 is CASSLSTTGDSPLHF. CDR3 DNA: TGTGCCAGCTCACTATCCACGACGGGGGATTCACCCCTCCACTTT.

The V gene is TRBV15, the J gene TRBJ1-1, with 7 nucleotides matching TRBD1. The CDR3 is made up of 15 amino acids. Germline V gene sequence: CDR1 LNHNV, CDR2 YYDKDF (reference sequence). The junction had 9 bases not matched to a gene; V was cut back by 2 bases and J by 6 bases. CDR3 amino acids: CATSRNRGGGSEAFF. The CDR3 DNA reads TGTGCCACCAGCAGAAACAGGGGTGGAGGTTCTGAAGCTTTCTTT.

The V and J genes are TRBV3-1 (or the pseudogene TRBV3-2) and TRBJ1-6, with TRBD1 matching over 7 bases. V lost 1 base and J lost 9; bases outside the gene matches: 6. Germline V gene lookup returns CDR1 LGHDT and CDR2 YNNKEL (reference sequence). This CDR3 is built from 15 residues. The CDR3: CASSQGTGWGSPLHF. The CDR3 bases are TGTGCCAGCAGCCAAGGGACAGGCTGGGGTTCACCCCTCCACTTT.

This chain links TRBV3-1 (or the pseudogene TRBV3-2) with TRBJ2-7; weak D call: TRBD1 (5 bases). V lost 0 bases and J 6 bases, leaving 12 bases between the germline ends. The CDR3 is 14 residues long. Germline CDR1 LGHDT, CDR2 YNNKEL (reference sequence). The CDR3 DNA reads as TGTGCCAGCAGCCAAGAGGGCAGGGTGGGCGAGCAGTACTTC. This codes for CASSQEGRVGEQYF.

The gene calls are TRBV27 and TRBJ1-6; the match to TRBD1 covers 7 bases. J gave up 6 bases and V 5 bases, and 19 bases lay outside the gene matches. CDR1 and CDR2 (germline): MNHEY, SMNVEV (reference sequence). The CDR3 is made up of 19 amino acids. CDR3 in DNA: TGTGCCAGCAGTATCTTAATTTCTTCTGGGACAGCTTCTAATTCACCCCTCCACTTT. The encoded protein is CASSILISSGTASNSPLHF.

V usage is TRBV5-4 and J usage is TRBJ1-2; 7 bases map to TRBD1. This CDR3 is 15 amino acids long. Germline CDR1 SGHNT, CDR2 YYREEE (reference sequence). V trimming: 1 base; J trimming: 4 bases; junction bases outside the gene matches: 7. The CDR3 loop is CASSLNRGASYGYTF. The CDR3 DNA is TGTGCCAGCAGCTTGAACAGGGGAGCCTCCTATGGCTACACCTTC.

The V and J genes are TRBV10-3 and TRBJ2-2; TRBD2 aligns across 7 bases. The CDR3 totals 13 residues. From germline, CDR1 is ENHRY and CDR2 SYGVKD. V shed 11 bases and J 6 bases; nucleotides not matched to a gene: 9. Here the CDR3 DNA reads TGTGCCCTTGGGAGGGGCGAAGCCGGGGAGCTGTTTTTT. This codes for CALGRGEAGELFF.